Listed below are T cell receptor beta chains from one sample, sequenced in a study of T cell responses to AZD1222 COVID-19 vaccine. Here immunoSEQ multiplex PCR was the method, and the copy in TCRdb shows in-frame clones only, minus some. The sample carries nearly 110,000 clones, around 90% recorded once. This sample comprised peripheral blood, obtained on day 0 of AZD1222 vaccination. The receptors shown here come from an adult in good health. The CDR3 runs from the conserved cysteine through the conserved F or W. The D gene is left open where the match is weak. Size is omitted from some rows. Given values are once, few, many or a class for expanded clones.

.,.,TRBV18,TRBJ1-1,TGTGCCAGCTCACTGGGTGAAGACACTGAAGCTTTCTTT,CASSLGEDTEAFF
.,.,TRBV4-3,TRBJ2-7,TGCGCCAGCAGCCAAGAGGGCCGGGGGCCCTACGAGCAGTACTTC,CASSQEGRGPYEQYF
TRBD2,.,TRBV24-1,TRBJ2-2,TGTGCCACCAGTGGTTACGCGGGAGAGGTCACCGGGGAGCTGTTTTTT,CATSGYAGEVTGELFF
TRBD1,.,TRBV6-5,TRBJ1-4,TGTGCCAGCAGTCTCAGACAGGGAGCAAAACTGTTTTTT,CASSLRQGAKLFF
TRBD1,.,TRBV29-1,TRBJ1-1,TGCAGCGTTGGCGGGGGACAGAGTATAAGGAACACTGAAGCTTTCTTT,CSVGGGQSIRNTEAFF
TRBD1,.,TRBV29-1,TRBJ1-1,TGCAGCGTCGACAGGGGCAGGGGGATGAACACTGAAGCTTTCTTT,CSVDRGRGMNTEAFF
TRBD1,.,TRBV5-8,TRBJ1-2,TGTGCCAGCAGCCACGGACAGGGACGCGTTGGCTACACCTTC,CASSHGQGRVGYTF
TRBD2,.,TRBV28,TRBJ2-6,TGTGCCAGCAGCAAGCCGGGACTAGCGGGAGCAGACTCTGGGGCCAACGTCCTGACTTTC,CASSKPGLAGADSGANVLTF
TRBD1,.,TRBV5-1,TRBJ1-1,TGCGCCAGCAGCTTGGCGGACAGGGAGAGCACTGAAGCTTTCTTT,CASSLADRESTEAFF
.,.,TRBV28,TRBJ2-5,TGTGCCAGCAGTAGGGACGGCCTCCAAGAGACCCAGTACTTC,CASSRDGLQETQYF
TRBD1,few,TRBV28,TRBJ2-7,TGTGCCAGCAGCCTCCGGGACAGTGACAACTACGAGCAGTACTTC,CASSLRDSDNYEQYF
.,.,TRBV5-1,TRBJ1-1,TGCGCCAGCAGCTTTATAACGTTGACTAACACTGAAGCTTTCTTT,CASSFITLTNTEAFF
.,.,TRBV24-1,TRBJ1-5,TGTGCAACCCGCGTTCTTGTAAGGGGGTCCGGTCAGCCCCAGCATTTT,CATRVLVRGSGQPQHF
TRBD1,once,TRBV28,TRBJ2-7,TGTGCCAGCAGTCCTACAGGGGGCGTCTACGAGCAGTACTTC,CASSPTGGVYEQYF
.,.,TRBV6-5,TRBJ1-1,TGTGCCAGCAAAATTGTTGAAGGCACTGAAGCTTTCTTT,CASKIVEGTEAFF
TRBD1,.,TRBV9,TRBJ1-2,TGTGCCAGCAGCGTAGAGCAGGACAGGGTGGATGGCTACACCTTC,CASSVEQDRVDGYTF
.,.,TRBV2,TRBJ1-1,TGTGCCAGCAGTGTCTCCGGGGCTGGTGAAGCTTTCTTT,CASSVSGAGEAFF
.,.,TRBV4-1,TRBJ1-6,TGCGCCAGCAGCCAAGACCCCGATTCACCCCTCCACTTT,CASSQDPDSPLHF
.,.,TRBV3-1/TRBV3-2,TRBJ2-7,TGTGCCAGCAGCCAGACCGGCAGCCTCGAGCAGTACTTC,CASSQTGSLEQYF
.,once,TRBV28,TRBJ1-2,TGTGCCAGCAGTTTTCGGGACATGGCCGAGGGCTACACCTTC,CASSFRDMAEGYTF
.,.,TRBV9,TRBJ2-5,TGTGCCAGCAGCGTCGAAGGGCAACCGGCGGAGACCCAGTACTTC,CASSVEGQPAETQYF
.,.,TRBV13,TRBJ2-3,TGTGCCAGCAGCCAATTCGTCTGGGGGGGCCCGGGAGATACGCAGTATTTT,CASSQFVWGGPGDTQYF
.,.,TRBV28,TRBJ1-4,TGTGCCAGCAGGCTGGGGGGGGCTGGGTATGAAAAACTGTTTTTT,CASRLGGAGYEKLFF
.,.,TRBV2,TRBJ1-4,TGTGCCAGCAGTGAACGGGACCCCCGTTCTAATGAAAAACTGTTTTTT,CASSERDPRSNEKLFF
.,.,TRBV30,TRBJ1-1,TGTGCCTGGAGACCCTGGGCGGGGGGCACTGAAGCTTTCTTT,CAWRPWAGGTEAFF
.,.,TRBV7-2,TRBJ2-5,TGTGCCAGCAGCTTAGGCCCCGGACAGGAGGGACAGACCCAGTACTTC,CASSLGPGQEGQTQYF
.,.,TRBV7-8,TRBJ2-7,TGTGCCAGCAGCTTCGGGGAAGCCTACGAGCAGTACTTC,CASSFGEAYEQYF
.,.,TRBV18,TRBJ1-5,TGTGCCAGCTCACCCCGCCAAACTGATTTACCCCAGCATTTT,CASSPRQTDLPQHF
.,.,TRBV19,TRBJ2-1,TGTGCCAGTAGTATCATAGGCGGGACCACGGATGAGCAGTTCTTC,CASSIIGGTTDEQFF
.,.,TRBV3-1/TRBV3-2,TRBJ1-3,TGTGCCAGCAGCCAAGATGGGGGTGTCGGTGGAAACACCATATATTTT,CASSQDGGVGGNTIYF
.,.,TRBV7-6,TRBJ1-2,TGTGCCAGCAGCTTAGATAGGGGCGGCTATGGCTACACCTTC,CASSLDRGGYGYTF
.,.,TRBV6-6,TRBJ2-3,TGTGCCAGCAGTTACAACGCCCTCCCCACAGATACGCAGTATTTT,CASSYNALPTDTQYF
.,.,TRBV20-1,TRBJ1-6,TGCAGTGCTAGTTCTGGGGGCTCCTATAATTCACCCCTCCACTTT,CSASSGGSYNSPLHF
.,.,TRBV29-1,TRBJ1-2,TGCAGCGTTGACAGGGGCTATGGCTACACCTTC,CSVDRGYGYTF
TRBD1,.,TRBV4-1,TRBJ2-2,TGCGCCAGCAGCCCGAGACAGGGAAGCACCGGGGAGCTGTTTTTT,CASSPRQGSTGELFF
TRBD1,.,TRBV5-1,TRBJ1-2,TGCGCCAGCAGCTCCGGGACAGGCCTGGAGGGCTACACCTTC,CASSSGTGLEGYTF
.,few,TRBV3-1/TRBV3-2,TRBJ2-4,TGTGCCAGCAGCCAAGTTGGAGGTCCTCTAGCCAAAAACATTCAGTACTTC,CASSQVGGPLAKNIQYF
.,.,TRBV29-1,TRBJ1-3,TGCAGCGTTGTGTGGTCTGGAAACACCATATATTTT,CSVVWSGNTIYF
.,.,TRBV18,TRBJ2-7,TGTGCCAGCTCACCACAGGGGGTCGTTTACGAGCAGTACTTC,CASSPQGVVYEQYF
TRBD1,.,TRBV7-8,TRBJ1-1,TGTGCCAGCAGCTTGACAGGGCCAAACACTGAAGCTTTCTTT,CASSLTGPNTEAFF
TRBD2,.,TRBV11-3,TRBJ2-1,TGTGCCAGCAGCGCGCGAGGACTAGCCCGGGGCTCCTACAATGAGCAGTTCTTC,CASSARGLARGSYNEQFF
TRBD2,.,TRBV2,TRBJ2-3,TGTGCCAGCAGCCCTAGGGGACTAGCAATTGAAGATACGCAGTATTTT,CASSPRGLAIEDTQYF
.,.,TRBV6-2/TRBV6-3,TRBJ2-3,TGTGCCAGCAGCACGGGAAGTGTAGATACGCAGTATTTT,CASSTGSVDTQYF